The 3 T cell receptor delta chains below come from one sample, sequenced in a study of gammadelta T cells in human blood (dated by TCRdb to the early 2020s). The protocol used for the library was RT-PCR. The sample was run on an Illumina MiSeq. With CATT, TCRdb called clones again from the public reads; duplicate DNA rows were later joined. The sample includes under 1,500 delta-chain clones, with 48% observed a single time. The ten biggest clones cover less than 25% of the sample. Sequencing used Vgamma9Vdelta2 gamma-delta T cells from adult blood. These receptor sequences come from a human donor.

Turning to this clone: A read error is the likely source, as a far larger clone sits one nucleotide away. The chain carries TRDV2 and TRDJ3; D not resolved. CDR1 GEAIGNYY and CDR2 EKD come from the germline V gene. Trimming pared 3 bases from V and 0 bases from J, leaving 14 bases between. This CDR3 contains 18 residues. In DNA form, the CDR3 reads TGTGCCTGTGACCCCGTCGATAGGGACTCCTGGGACACCCGACAGATGTTTTTC. Protein: CACDPVDRDSWDTRQMFF.

The chain is built from TRDV2 and TRDJ1; 9 bases agree with TRDD3. The length of the CDR3 is 19 residues. V lost 3 bases, J lost 0 bases, and 16 bases stayed unmatched. Germline lookup yields CDR1 GEAIGNYY and CDR2 EKD. This CDR3 reads CACDPLTGGPRGHTDKLIF. The DNA of the CDR3 is TGTGCCTGTGACCCACTTACTGGGGGACCCCGGGGTCACACCGATAAACTCATCTTT.

For this clone: One base separates it from a far larger clone, so it is likely a read error. This specimen includes other DNA sequences encoding the same CDR3. The genes are TRDV2 and TRDJ1; D possibly corresponds to TRDD3 (6 bases). CDR1 and CDR2 from the germline V gene are GEAIGNYY and EKD. The CDR3 consists of 19 residues. CDR3 loop: CACDTVDGGHRGNTDKLIF. In DNA, the CDR3 is TGTGCCTGTGACACCGTAGATGGGGGCCACCGGGGGAACACTGATAAACTCATCTTT.